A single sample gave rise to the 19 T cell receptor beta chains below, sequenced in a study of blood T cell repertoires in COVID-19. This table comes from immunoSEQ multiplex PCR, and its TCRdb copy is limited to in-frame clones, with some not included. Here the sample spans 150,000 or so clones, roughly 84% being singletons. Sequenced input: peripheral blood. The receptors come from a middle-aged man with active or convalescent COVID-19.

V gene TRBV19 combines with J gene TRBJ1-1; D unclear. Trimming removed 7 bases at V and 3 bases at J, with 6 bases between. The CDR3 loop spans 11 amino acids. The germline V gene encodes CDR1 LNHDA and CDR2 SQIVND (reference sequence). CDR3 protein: CASTEDTEAFF. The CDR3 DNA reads TGTGCCAGTACGGAGGACACTGAAGCTTTCTTT.

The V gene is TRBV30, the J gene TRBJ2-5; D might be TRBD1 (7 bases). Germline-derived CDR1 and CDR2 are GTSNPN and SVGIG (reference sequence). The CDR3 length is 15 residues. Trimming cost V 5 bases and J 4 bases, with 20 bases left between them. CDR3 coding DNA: TGTGCCTGGGAGGAGGGGGCAGGGGTCGGAGAGACCCAGTACTTC. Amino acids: CAWEEGAGVGETQYF.

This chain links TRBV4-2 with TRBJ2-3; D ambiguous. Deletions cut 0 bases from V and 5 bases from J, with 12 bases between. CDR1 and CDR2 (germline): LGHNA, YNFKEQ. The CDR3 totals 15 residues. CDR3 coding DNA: TGTGCCAGCAGCCAAGATTTGTCCCCCCTAGATACGCAGTATTTT. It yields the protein CASSQDLSPLDTQYF.

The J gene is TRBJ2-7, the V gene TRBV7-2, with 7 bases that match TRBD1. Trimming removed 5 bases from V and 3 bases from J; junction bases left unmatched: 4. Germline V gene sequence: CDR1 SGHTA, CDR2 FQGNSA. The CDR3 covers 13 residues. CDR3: CASSPGTVYEQYF. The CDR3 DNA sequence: TGTGCCAGCAGCCCCGGGACAGTCTACGAGCAGTACTTC.

CDR3 residues: CASSYGEKLFF. For the CDR3, the DNA is TGTGCCAGCAGCTACGGTGAAAAACTGTTTTTT. The chain uses TRBV5-8 and TRBJ1-4; unclear D gene. The CDR3 covers 11 residues. V lost 3 bases and J lost 7, with 4 bases in between. The germline CDR1 and CDR2 sequences are SGHTS and YDEGEE.

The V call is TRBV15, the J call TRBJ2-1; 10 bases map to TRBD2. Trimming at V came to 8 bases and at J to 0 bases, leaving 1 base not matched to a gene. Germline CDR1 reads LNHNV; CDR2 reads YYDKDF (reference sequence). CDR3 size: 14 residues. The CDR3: CATGLAASYNEQFF. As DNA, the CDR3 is TGTGCCACCGGACTAGCGGCCTCCTACAATGAGCAGTTCTTC.

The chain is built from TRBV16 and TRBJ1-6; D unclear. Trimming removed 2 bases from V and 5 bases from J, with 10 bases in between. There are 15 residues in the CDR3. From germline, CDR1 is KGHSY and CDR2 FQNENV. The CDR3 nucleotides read TGTGCCAGCAGCCAAGGAGGGCGCGATAATTCACCCCTCCACTTT. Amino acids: CASSQGGRDNSPLHF.

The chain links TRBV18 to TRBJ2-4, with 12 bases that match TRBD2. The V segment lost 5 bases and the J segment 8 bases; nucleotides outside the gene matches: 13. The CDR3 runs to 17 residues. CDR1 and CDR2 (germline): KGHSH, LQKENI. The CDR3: CASSSSSGRAPKDIQYF. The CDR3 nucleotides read TGTGCCAGCTCATCGTCTAGCGGGAGGGCACCAAAGGACATTCAGTACTTC.

CDR3 DNA: TGTGCCAGCAGTTACTCGAGTTCAGGTGGTATTGGCAATGAGCAGTTCTTC. As protein: CASSYSSSGGIGNEQFF. The V call is TRBV6-2 or TRBV6-3, the J call TRBJ2-1; no definite D call. The ends were cut back, 0 bases at V and 6 bases at J, with 18 bases in the middle. The CDR3 extends over 17 amino acids. Germline loops: CDR1 MNHEY, CDR2 SVGEGT.

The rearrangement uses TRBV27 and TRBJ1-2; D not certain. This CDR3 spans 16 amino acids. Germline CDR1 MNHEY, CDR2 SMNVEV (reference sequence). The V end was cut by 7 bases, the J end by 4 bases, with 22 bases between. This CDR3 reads CASTDALTGSSYGYTF. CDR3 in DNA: TGTGCCAGCACAGACGCCCTGACTGGGTCGAGCTATGGCTACACCTTC.

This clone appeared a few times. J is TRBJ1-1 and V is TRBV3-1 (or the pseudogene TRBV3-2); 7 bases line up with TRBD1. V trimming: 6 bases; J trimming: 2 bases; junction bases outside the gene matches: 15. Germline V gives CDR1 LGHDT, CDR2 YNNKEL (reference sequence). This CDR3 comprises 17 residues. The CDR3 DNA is TGTGCCAGCAGTCTCGATCCCCAGGGACAGCTTAACACTGAAGCTTTCTTT. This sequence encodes CASSLDPQGQLNTEAFF.

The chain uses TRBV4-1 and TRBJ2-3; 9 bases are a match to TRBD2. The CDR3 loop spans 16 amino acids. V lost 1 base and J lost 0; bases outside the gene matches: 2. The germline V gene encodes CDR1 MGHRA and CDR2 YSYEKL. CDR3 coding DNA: TGCGCCAGCAGCCAAGTAGCGGGGGCTAGCACAGATACGCAGTATTTT. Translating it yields CASSQVAGASTDTQYF.

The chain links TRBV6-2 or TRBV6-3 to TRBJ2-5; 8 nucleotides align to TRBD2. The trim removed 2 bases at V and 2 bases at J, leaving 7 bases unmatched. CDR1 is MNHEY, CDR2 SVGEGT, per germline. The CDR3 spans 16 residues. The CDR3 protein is CASSYDTRGDQETQYF. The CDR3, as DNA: TGTGCCAGCAGTTACGATACGCGGGGGGATCAAGAGACCCAGTACTTC.

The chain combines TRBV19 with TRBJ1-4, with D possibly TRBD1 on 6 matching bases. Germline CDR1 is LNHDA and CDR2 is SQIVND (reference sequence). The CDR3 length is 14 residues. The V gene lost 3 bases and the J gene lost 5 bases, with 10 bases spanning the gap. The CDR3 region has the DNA TGTGCCAGTAGTATCGGGACACAAAATGAAAAACTGTTTTTT. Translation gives CASSIGTQNEKLFF. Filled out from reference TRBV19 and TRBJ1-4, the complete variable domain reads DGGITQSPKYLFRKEGQNVTLSCEQNLNHDAMYWYRQDPGQGLRLIYYSQIVNDFQKGDIAEGYSVSREKKESFPLTVTSAQKNPTAFYLCASSIGTQNEKLFFGSGTQLSVL.

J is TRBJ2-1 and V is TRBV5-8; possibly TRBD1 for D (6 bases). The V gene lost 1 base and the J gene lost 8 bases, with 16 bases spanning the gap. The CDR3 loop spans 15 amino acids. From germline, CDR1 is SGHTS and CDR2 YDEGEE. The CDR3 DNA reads TGTGCCAGCAGCTTGAGAGGGGGTCTGGTCGATGAGCAGTTCTTC. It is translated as CASSLRGGLVDEQFF.

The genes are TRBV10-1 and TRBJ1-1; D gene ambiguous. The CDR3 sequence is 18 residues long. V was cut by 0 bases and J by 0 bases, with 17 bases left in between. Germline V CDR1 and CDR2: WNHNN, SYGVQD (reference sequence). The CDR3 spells CASSESNRPFIMNTEAFF. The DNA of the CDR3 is TGCGCCAGCAGTGAGTCGAACAGACCTTTTATCATGAACACTGAAGCTTTCTTT.

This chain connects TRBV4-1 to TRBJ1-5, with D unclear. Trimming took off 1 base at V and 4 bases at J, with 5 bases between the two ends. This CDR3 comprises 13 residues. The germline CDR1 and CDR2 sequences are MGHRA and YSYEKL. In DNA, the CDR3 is TGCGCCAGCAGCCAAGCGGGGAATCAGCCCCAGCATTTT. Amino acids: CASSQAGNQPQHF.

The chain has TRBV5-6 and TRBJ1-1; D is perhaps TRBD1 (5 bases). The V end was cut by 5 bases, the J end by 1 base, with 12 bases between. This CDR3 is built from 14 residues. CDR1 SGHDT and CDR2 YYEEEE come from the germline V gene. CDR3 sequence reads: CASRWEGRNTEAFF. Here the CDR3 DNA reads TGTGCCAGCAGGTGGGAGGGGAGGAACACTGAAGCTTTCTTT.

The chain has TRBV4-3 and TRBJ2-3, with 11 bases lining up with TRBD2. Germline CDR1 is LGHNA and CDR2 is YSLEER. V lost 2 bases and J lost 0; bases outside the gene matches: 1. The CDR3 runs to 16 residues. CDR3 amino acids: CASSQRLAGSTDTQYF. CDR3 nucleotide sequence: TGCGCCAGCAGCCAACGACTAGCGGGAAGCACAGATACGCAGTATTTT.